The T cell receptor (beta chain) under discussion was sequenced for a study of blood T cell repertoires in COVID-19. Overall study: The study drew acute and convalescent COVID-19 samples from the United States, Italy and Spain.

In the original processing: From reference gene primer amplification, estimates of nucleated cell counts were derived. Produced via immunoSEQ multiplex PCR; TCRdb's table is partial and in-frame only. The DNA gave D and trimming, while V, J and clone size come from that table. The sample holds approximately 470,000 clones, approximately 85% seen once. Between the trimmed V and J ends, which lost 4 bases and 1 base, there was a span of 13 bases. The CDR3 runs 15 residues. The germline V gene has CDR1 SGHNT and CDR2 YYREEE (reference sequence). J is TRBJ2-3 and V is TRBV5-4; D is perhaps TRBD2 (5 bases). The receptor was derived from a human donor in a cohort sampled during active COVID-19. Sequencing was performed on peripheral blood. The CDR3 region is CASSPDLLRTDTQYF. CDR3 DNA sequence: TGTGCCAGCAGCCCGGACTTGCTTCGCACAGATACGCAGTATTTT.